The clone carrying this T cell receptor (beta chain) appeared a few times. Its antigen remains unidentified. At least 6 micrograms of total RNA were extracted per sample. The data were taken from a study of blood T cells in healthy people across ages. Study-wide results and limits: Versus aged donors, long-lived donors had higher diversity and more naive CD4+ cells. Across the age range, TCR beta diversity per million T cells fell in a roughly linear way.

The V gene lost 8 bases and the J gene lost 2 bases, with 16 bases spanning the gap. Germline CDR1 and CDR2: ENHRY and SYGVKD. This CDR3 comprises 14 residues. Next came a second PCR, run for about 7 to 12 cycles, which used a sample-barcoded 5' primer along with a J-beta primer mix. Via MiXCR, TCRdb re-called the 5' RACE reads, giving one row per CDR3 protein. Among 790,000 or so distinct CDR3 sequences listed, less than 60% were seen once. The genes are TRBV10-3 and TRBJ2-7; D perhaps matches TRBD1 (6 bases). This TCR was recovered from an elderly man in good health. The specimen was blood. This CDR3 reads CAIVVSTGTYEQYF. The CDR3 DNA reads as TGTGCCATCGTAGTATCGACAGGCACCTACGAGCAGTACTTC.